This entry lists 18 T cell receptor beta chains sequenced from one sample in a study of T-cell reconstitution after alpha-beta-depleted transplantation in children. Preparation of the TCRbeta library was carried out with unique molecular identifiers. MiXCR, applied by TCRdb to the PCR reads, yields one record per CDR3 protein. The data show roughly 200,000 distinct CDR3 sequences, approximately 6.9% seen once. Specimen: PBMCs, collected before TCRalphabeta/CD19-depleted stem cell transplant. These receptors all come from a boy younger than 10 with acute lymphoblastic leukemia, due to receive a stem cell transplant.

This clonotype has ten or more counts. The CDR3 region has the DNA TGTGCCAGCTCACCATTCCACCAGGGGGTGAACACTGAAGCTTTCTTT. This translates into CASSPFHQGVNTEAFF. V and J are TRBV18 and TRBJ1-1; 7 nucleotides match TRBD1. Germline trimming cut 2 bases from V and 0 bases from J; bases unmatched to any gene: 6. Germline CDR1 reads KGHSH; CDR2 reads LQKENI. This CDR3 contains 16 residues.

This clonotype showed up many times. The rearrangement joins TRBV29-1 to TRBJ2-5; D remains ambiguous. V was trimmed by 0 bases and J by 3 bases, leaving 11 bases between them. The V gene's germline CDR1 is SQVTM and CDR2 ANQGSEA. The CDR3 consists of 14 residues. The DNA for the CDR3 is TGCAGCGTTGAAGATCCTAGAGACGAAGAGACCCAGTACTTC. Translated, it gives CSVEDPRDEETQYF.

The sample holds many counts of this clonotype. The V and J genes are TRBV28 and TRBJ2-3, with D uncertain. Germline V gene data show CDR1 as MDHEN and CDR2 as SYDVKM. This CDR3 region has 11 residues. V gave up 1 base and J gave up 6 bases, with 2 bases separating them. The CDR3 protein is CASSLSDTQYF. The CDR3 DNA is TGTGCCAGCAGTTTATCGGATACGCAGTATTTT.

This clonotype was counted ten times or more. This chain links TRBV12-3 or TRBV12-4 with TRBJ2-1; D unresolved. V was cut by 6 bases and J by 0 bases, with 12 bases left in between. This CDR3 contains 15 residues. CDR3 nucleotides: TGTGCCAGCAGACCAGGTCATAGCTCCTACAATGAGCAGTTCTTC. It codes for CASRPGHSSYNEQFF.

This clonotype was observed at least ten times. The CDR3 protein is CASSQDWGSEYF. For the CDR3, the DNA is TGTGCCAGCAGCCAAGACTGGGGGAGTGAGTACTTC. The rearrangement joins TRBV3-1 to TRBJ2-7, with D possibly called TRBD1 or TRBD2 (5 bases each). Germline loops: CDR1 LGHDT, CDR2 YNNKEL (reference sequence). The CDR3 sequence is 12 residues long. V lost 0 bases and J lost 11, with 11 bases in between.

With regard to this clonotype: This clone may be a read error of a much larger clone one base away. V is TRBV7-2 and J is TRBJ1-1; D is uncertain. Germline CDR1 reads SGHTA; CDR2 reads FQGNSA. This CDR3 spans 13 amino acids. CDR3 residues: CVSSLDHLGEAFF. The CDR3 DNA is TGTGTCAGCAGCTTAGATCATTTGGGAGAAGCTTTCTTT.

This clonotype was observed a handful of times. The rearrangement joins TRBV2 to TRBJ2-1, with 7 bases that match TRBD2. Germline CDR1 is SNHLY and CDR2 is FYNNEI. The length of the CDR3 is 15 residues. V lost 6 bases to trimming and J lost 3 bases; unmatched junction nucleotides: 8. CDR3 in amino acids: CASSAPGGSYNEQFF. CDR3 sequence (DNA): TGTGCCAGCAGCGCCCCCGGCGGGAGCTACAATGAGCAGTTCTTC.

This clonotype was found many times. CDR3 in DNA: TGTGCCAGCAGCCCGAGGGGCGCGCAAGATACGCAGTATTTT. It specifies CASSPRGAQDTQYF. V gene TRBV7-3 combines with J gene TRBJ2-3; D could derive from TRBD1 or TRBD2 (5 bases each). This CDR3 has 14 residues. Per germline, CDR1 SGHTA and CDR2 FQGTGA. Trimming removed 5 bases at V and 5 bases at J, with 14 bases between.

This clonotype has a count of ten or more. This sequence joins TRBV28 and TRBJ1-3, with D possibly matching TRBD1 (5 bases). The CDR3 is 13 amino acids. Trimming took off 4 bases at V and 5 bases at J, with 9 bases between the two ends. Germline loops: CDR1 MDHEN, CDR2 SYDVKM. CDR3: CASSWDGRNTIYF. CDR3 nucleotide sequence: TGTGCCAGCAGTTGGGACGGGCGAAACACCATATATTTT.

The genes are TRBV6-1 and TRBJ1-4; 8 nucleotides match TRBD1. The CDR3 extends over 14 amino acids. Germline V gene sequence: CDR1 MNHNS, CDR2 SASEGT. V shed 6 bases and J 6 bases; nucleotides not matched to a gene: 6. In DNA, the CDR3 is TGTGCCAGCAGACGGGACAGGTTCGATGAAAAACTGTTTTTT. This encodes CASRRDRFDEKLFF.

The V gene is TRBV6-5, the J gene TRBJ1-5, with TRBD1 identical over 7 bases. This CDR3 is built from 13 residues. V dropped 5 bases and J dropped 7; count of bases not matched to a gene: 5. Germline V gives CDR1 MNHEY, CDR2 SVGAGI. This CDR3 is CASSRDRDQPQHF. CDR3 in DNA: TGTGCCAGCAGTCGTGACAGGGACCAGCCCCAGCATTTT.

This clonotype was recorded many times. V gene TRBV29-1 combines with J gene TRBJ2-5; D is unresolved. Trimming took off 1 base at V and 3 bases at J, with 9 bases between the two ends. Germline V gives CDR1 SQVTM, CDR2 ANQGSEA. There are 13 residues in the CDR3. The CDR3 is CSVEGAWKETQYF. The CDR3, as DNA: TGCAGCGTTGAAGGTGCGTGGAAAGAGACCCAGTACTTC.

This clonotype was picked up a small number of times. Here the CDR3 reads CASSMGHPTNYGYTF. The CDR3 coding sequence is TGCGCCAGCAGCATGGGACACCCAACTAACTATGGCTACACCTTC. The V call is TRBV5-1, the J call TRBJ1-2, with a tentative D call TRBD1 (6 bases). The CDR3 is made up of 15 amino acids. The germline gives CDR1 SGHRS, CDR2 YFSETQ. With 4 bases removed from V and 0 bases from J, the gap between germline ends came to 13 bases.

This clonotype was counted many times. The chain has TRBV24-1 and TRBJ2-3; the match to TRBD2 covers 7 bases. The CDR3 is made up of 15 amino acids. V trimming: 5 bases; J trimming: 2 bases; junction bases outside the gene matches: 6. Germline lookup yields CDR1 KGHDR and CDR2 SFDVKD. The CDR3 loop reads CATSGTSEYTDTQYF. The CDR3 region has the DNA TGTGCCACCAGTGGTACTAGCGAATACACAGATACGCAGTATTTT.

Ten or more counts support this clonotype. The chain recombines TRBV12-5 with TRBJ2-1; tentatively, D is TRBD2 (6 bases). In germline, CDR1 is LGHNT, CDR2 FRNRAP. The CDR3 has 16 amino acids. The ends were cut back, 4 bases at V and 7 bases at J, with 20 bases in the middle. The CDR3, as DNA: TGTGCTAGTGGTTCCGGCGGGGCAGGGAATGGAAATGAGCAGTTCTTC. It is translated as CASGSGGAGNGNEQFF.

This clonotype has just a few counts. The J gene is TRBJ1-4, the V gene TRBV15, with D unclear. V was cut by 0 bases and J by 0 bases, with 5 bases left in between. The CDR3 has 15 amino acids. CDR1 is LNHNV and CDR2 is YYDKDF in the germline V gene (reference sequence). Here the CDR3 reads CATSRDRSTNEKLFF. CDR3 bases: TGTGCCACCAGCAGAGACAGATCAACTAATGAAAAACTGTTTTTT.

This clonotype was recorded at least ten times. The rearrangement joins TRBV11-2 to TRBJ1-4, with TRBD1 as a possible D gene (5 bases). CDR1 is SGHAT and CDR2 is FQNNGV in the germline V gene. Between the trimmed V and J ends, which lost 5 bases and 7 bases, there was a span of 20 bases. CDR3 length equals 16 residues. The CDR3 spells CASSPSDWDLGEKLFF. The CDR3 bases are TGTGCCAGCAGCCCATCCGATTGGGACCTAGGTGAAAAACTGTTTTTT.

This clonotype was observed many times. This chain uses TRBV7-2 with TRBJ2-7; 7 positions agree with TRBD1. Unmatched junction bases numbered 10, after V lost 1 base and J lost 7 bases. This CDR3 spans 15 amino acids. The germline CDR1 and CDR2 sequences are SGHTA and FQGNSA. This chain's CDR3 is CASSLVGRQGGEQYF. The CDR3 nucleotides are TGTGCCAGCAGCTTAGTGGGGCGACAGGGCGGTGAGCAGTACTTC.